These 16 T cell receptor beta chains share one sample of origin, sequenced in a study of blood T cell repertoires in COVID-19 (TCRdb year 2020). Libraries were made using the immunoSEQ multiplex PCR assay. TCRdb limited this immuneACCESS table to in-frame rearrangements with V and J called. A share of clones is missing; checked studies link under half to unresolved V genes, and the rest is unexplained. Across this sample there are around 330,000 clones, with around 84% seen only once. The top ten constitute around 2% of the sample. Sequencing input: PBMCs or T cells enriched from blood (not recorded which). These TCRs come from a woman in her twenties or thirties who had been exposed to COVID-19.

The V gene is TRBV30, the J gene TRBJ2-3; possible D gene TRBD2, 6 bases. The CDR3 loop spans 12 amino acids. Germline V gene data show CDR1 as GTSNPN and CDR2 as SVGIG (reference sequence). The V and J ends lost 6 bases and 3 bases respectively, with 10 bases between them. This chain's CDR3 is CACGRRTDTQYF. The DNA for the CDR3 is TGTGCCTGCGGGAGACGGACAGATACGCAGTATTTT.

The V and J genes are TRBV27 and TRBJ1-5; 7 nucleotides agree with TRBD1. The CDR3 runs to 16 residues. In germline, CDR1 is MNHEY, CDR2 SMNVEV (reference sequence). V lost 2 bases, J lost 7 bases, and 11 bases stayed unmatched. The CDR3 spells CASSLREGAGGQPQHF. The CDR3 DNA is TGTGCCAGCAGTTTAAGGGAGGGGGCGGGAGGACAGCCCCAGCATTTT.

The chain uses TRBV28 and TRBJ1-4, with 10 positions matching TRBD1. This CDR3 has 15 residues. The V and J ends lost 5 bases and 8 bases, in that order; junction bases with no gene match: 8. CDR1 MDHEN and CDR2 SYDVKM come from the germline V gene. CDR3 nucleotides: TGTGCCAGCAGTCCCATAGGGACAGGGGACGAAAAACTGTTTTTT. This translates into CASSPIGTGDEKLFF.

The chain links TRBV3-1 (or the pseudogene TRBV3-2) to TRBJ1-1, with a possible D match to TRBD1 (5 bases). Germline V gene sequence: CDR1 LGHDT, CDR2 YNNKEL (reference sequence). V dropped 1 base and J dropped 5 bases, with 8 bases sitting between them. The CDR3 consists of 13 residues. The CDR3 loop reads CASSQAGYTEAFF. DNA for the CDR3: TGTGCCAGCAGCCAAGCAGGGTATACTGAAGCTTTCTTT.

The chain combines TRBV3-1 (or the pseudogene TRBV3-2) with TRBJ1-2, with D maybe TRBD1 (6 bases). Germline V gene sequence: CDR1 LGHDT, CDR2 YNNKEL (reference sequence). Trimming left V 6 bases short and J 7 bases short, with 15 bases between. There are 13 residues in the CDR3. CDR3 residues: CASSGQQGVGYTF. CDR3 DNA: TGTGCCAGCAGTGGTCAACAGGGCGTTGGCTACACCTTC.

The rearrangement joins TRBV6-5 to TRBJ2-1; 9 bases are shared with TRBD1. This CDR3 is built from 15 residues. After removal of 3 bases from V and 8 bases from J, the junction contained 8 bases not matched to a gene. The V gene's germline CDR1 is MNHEY and CDR2 SVGAGI. DNA of the CDR3: TGTGCCAGCAGTTATTCAGGACAGGGGATCCATGAGCAGTTCTTC. It codes for CASSYSGQGIHEQFF.

This CDR3 is CAITKDRGSYEQYF. CDR3 bases: TGTGCCATCACTAAGGACAGGGGTTCCTACGAGCAGTACTTC. V usage is TRBV10-3 and J usage is TRBJ2-7; 9 bases match TRBD1. This CDR3 region has 14 residues. CDR1 ENHRY and CDR2 SYGVKD come from the germline V gene. The J segment lost 1 base and the V segment lost 7 bases, leaving 5 bases of the junction unmatched.

The J gene is TRBJ2-7, the V gene TRBV19; 7 bases map to TRBD1. The CDR3 totals 18 residues. Germline V gene sequence: CDR1 LNHDA, CDR2 SQIVND (reference sequence). Trimming took 5 bases from V and 0 from J; bases not matched to a gene: 16. As DNA, the CDR3 is TGTGCCAGTAGTCCTCAAACCGGGACAGCGACCATCTCCTACGAGCAGTACTTC. It yields the protein CASSPQTGTATISYEQYF.

This chain uses TRBV4-3 with TRBJ2-2, with D tentatively TRBD1 (6 bases). CDR3 length: 14 residues. Trimming removed 4 bases from V and 4 bases from J, with 10 bases in between. The germline V gene encodes CDR1 LGHNA and CDR2 YSLEER. Written as DNA, the CDR3 is TGCGCCAGCAGCCGAGGACAGATCACCGGGGAGCTGTTTTTT. Amino acids: CASSRGQITGELFF.

The rearrangement uses TRBV6-5 and TRBJ1-1; possible D gene TRBD1, 6 bases. The CDR3 consists of 15 residues. V shed 2 bases and J shed 0 bases, with 10 bases lying between them. Germline assignment: CDR1 MNHEY and CDR2 SVGAGI. CDR3 protein: CASSYEGGVNTEAFF. The DNA of the CDR3 is TGTGCCAGCAGTTACGAAGGGGGGGTGAACACTGAAGCTTTCTTT.

Here the CDR3 DNA reads TGTGCCAGCAGTTTAGGAGGGCAGGGAAACACCATATATTTT. Translated: CASSLGGQGNTIYF. V and J are TRBV28 and TRBJ1-3; D is uncertain. Between the trimmed V and J ends, which lost 2 bases and 4 bases, there was a span of 9 bases. Germline V lookup: CDR1 MDHEN, CDR2 SYDVKM. CDR3 length: 14 amino acids.

J is TRBJ2-4 and V is TRBV7-8; 7 nucleotides agree with TRBD1. Germline values: CDR1 SGHVS, CDR2 FQNEAQ. Germline trimming cut 9 bases from V and 0 bases from J; bases unmatched to any gene: 8. This CDR3 contains 15 residues. The CDR3, as DNA: TGTGCCAGAGTAGACAGGGACGTAGCCAAAAACATTCAGTACTTC. It translates to CARVDRDVAKNIQYF.

The V gene is TRBV25-1, the J gene TRBJ1-4, with 9 bases lining up with TRBD1. Per germline, CDR1 MGHDK and CDR2 SYGVNS. This CDR3 is built from 14 residues. Trimming took 5 bases from V and 4 from J; bases not matched to a gene: 2. CDR3 sequence (DNA): TGTGCCAGCAGTTTGGGACAGGGTAATGAAAAACTGTTTTTT. As protein: CASSLGQGNEKLFF.

This clone was seen a handful of times. The chain employs TRBV7-2 and TRBJ2-7; the D gene is possibly TRBD2 (5 bases). V was pared by 5 bases and J by 0 bases, with 14 bases between. The CDR3 totals 15 residues. Germline values: CDR1 SGHTA, CDR2 FQGNSA. The CDR3 region has the DNA TGTGCCAGCAGCCGCGGACTGGGGAGCTCCTACGAGCAGTACTTC. Its protein product is CASSRGLGSSYEQYF.

For the CDR3, the DNA is TGTGCCACCAGGACTAGCGGGGGGAGCAATGAGCAGTTCTTC. Protein sequence: CATRTSGGSNEQFF. The chain links TRBV6-4 to TRBJ2-1, with 14 bases matching TRBD2. V shed 10 bases, J shed 6 bases, and the junction held 5 bases outside the gene matches. The CDR3 is 14 residues long. Germline V gene data show CDR1 as MRHNA and CDR2 as SNTAGT.

The V call is TRBV6-1, the J call TRBJ2-5, with TRBD2 identical over 7 bases. Trimming removed 3 bases from V and 3 bases from J; junction bases left unmatched: 7. Germline assignment: CDR1 MNHNS and CDR2 SASEGT. The CDR3 has 15 amino acids. The CDR3, as DNA: TGTGCCAGCAGTGAGGCTGCGGGGGTTAAAGAGACCCAGTACTTC. It is translated as CASSEAAGVKETQYF.